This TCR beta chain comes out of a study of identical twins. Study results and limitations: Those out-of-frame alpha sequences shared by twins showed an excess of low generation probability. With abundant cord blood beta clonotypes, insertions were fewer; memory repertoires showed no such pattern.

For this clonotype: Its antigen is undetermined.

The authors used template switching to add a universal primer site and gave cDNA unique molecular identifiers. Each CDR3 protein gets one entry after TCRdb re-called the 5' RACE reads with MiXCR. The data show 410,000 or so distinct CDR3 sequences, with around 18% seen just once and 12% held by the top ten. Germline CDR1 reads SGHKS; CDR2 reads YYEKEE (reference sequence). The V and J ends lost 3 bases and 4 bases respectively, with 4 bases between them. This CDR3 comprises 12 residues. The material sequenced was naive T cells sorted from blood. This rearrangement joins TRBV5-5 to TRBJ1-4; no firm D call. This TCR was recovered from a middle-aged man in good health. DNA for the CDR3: TGTGCCAGCAGCTGGGATAATGAAAAACTGTTTTTT. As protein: CASSWDNEKLFF.